This T cell receptor (beta chain) was sequenced in a study of cytomegalovirus exposure and HLA in healthy donors. Background on the study: Among 150 million to 200 million T cells, an earlier analysis found 117 million unique TCR beta sequences. Study observations and caveats: Testing in vitro showed a few CMV-associated chains specific for CMV antigens. Roughly even sequencing depth across donors was the assumption behind the presence/absence analyses.

For this clone: Its antigen is not known.

Germline-derived CDR1 and CDR2 are SGHDN and FVKESK. The CDR3 extends over 12 amino acids. Primers for the PCR totalled 60 Vbeta and 13 Jbeta. TCRdb keeps only in-frame clones here, not all; method: immunoSEQ multiplex PCR. Of 150,000 to 200,000 clones listed, 80% to 90% were seen once; the top ten hold approximately 2.2%. The genes are TRBV14 and TRBJ2-5; D is uncertain. The end of the DNA is better explained by TRBJ2-7, so the J call may be wrong. The sample consisted of PBMCs. This receptor was taken from a male donor in good health and CMV-seronegative. In DNA form, the CDR3 reads TGTGCCAGCAGCCACGTAACCTACGAGCAGTACTTC. Its translation: CASSHVTYEQYF.